The T cell receptor beta chain under discussion was sequenced for a study of early T cells in non-severe SARS-CoV-2 infection. Study observations and caveats: Private and CD4 specificities were missed by VDJdb matching, which favored anti-spike CD8 responses.

This clonotype was seen at least ten times. Its antigen is undetermined. Unique molecular identifiers (one per individual cDNA molecule) were attached. MiXCR was run by TCRdb on the 5' RACE reads, yielding one entry per CDR3 protein. The sample contains roughly 100,000 distinct CDR3 sequences, around 13% of which appear only once. This CDR3 has 14 residues. In germline, CDR1 is GTSNPN, CDR2 SVGIG (reference sequence). Deletions cut 8 bases from V and 6 bases from J, with 21 bases between. V and J are TRBV30 and TRBJ2-3; TRBD2 is a possible D gene (6 bases). The TCR comes from an adult who was a healthcare worker with PCR-confirmed SARS-CoV-2 infection or an uninfected control (not recorded which). The sequenced sample consisted of whole blood. In DNA, the CDR3 is TGTGCCCCAAGTCCTAGCCCGAGCGGGGATACGCAGTATTTT. Its protein product is CAPSPSPSGDTQYF.